This T cell receptor beta chain is from a study of blood T cell repertoires in COVID-19. Study at large: COVID-19 samples from acute and convalescent phases originated in the United States, Italy and Spain. The analysed material was cDNA or gDNA that came from T cells, B-cell-depleted T cells, or PBMCs.

The V segment lost 8 bases and the J segment 5 bases; nucleotides outside the gene matches: 6. Germline loops: CDR1 MRHNA, CDR2 SNTAGT. The CDR3 is made up of 13 amino acids. Authors' methods: Amplification of reference gene primers provided the estimated nucleated cell counts. Assay: immunoSEQ multiplex PCR; the TCRdb copy retains only in-frame clones and omits some. V and J calls and clone size are copied from that table; D and trimming were computed from the DNA. The repertoire holds 130,000 or so clones, with 84% as singletons. Sequencing input: peripheral blood. The chain is built from TRBV6-4 and TRBJ2-1; 7 nucleotides match TRBD1. This clonotype was obtained from a man aged 60 to 69 with acute or convalescent COVID-19. CDR3 protein: CASPGTANNEQFF. CDR3 bases: TGTGCCAGCCCGGGGACAGCTAACAATGAGCAGTTCTTC.